This T cell receptor beta chain was identified in a study of blood T cell repertoires in COVID-19. Study context: There were acute and convalescent COVID-19 samples, and they came from the United States, Italy and Spain. In each case, the material was cDNA or gDNA derived from T cells, B-cell-depleted T cells, or PBMCs.

Sequencing was performed with immunoSEQ multiplex PCR; in TCRdb, only in-frame clones are kept and a portion is missing. The sample records 95,000 to 150,000 clones, 85% to 90% being singletons. V was pared by 5 bases and J by 0 bases, with 17 bases between. CDR3 length: 17 amino acids. Germline-derived CDR1 and CDR2 are SGHTA and FQGNSA. Sample: peripheral blood. The sequence derives from a woman aged 60-75 years with COVID-19, enrolled during active disease. The chain has TRBV7-2 and TRBJ1-3, with D uncertain. This chain's CDR3 is CASSPLPLYYSGNTIYF. The CDR3 coding sequence is TGTGCCAGCAGCCCACTGCCCCTCTATTACTCTGGAAACACCATATATTTT.